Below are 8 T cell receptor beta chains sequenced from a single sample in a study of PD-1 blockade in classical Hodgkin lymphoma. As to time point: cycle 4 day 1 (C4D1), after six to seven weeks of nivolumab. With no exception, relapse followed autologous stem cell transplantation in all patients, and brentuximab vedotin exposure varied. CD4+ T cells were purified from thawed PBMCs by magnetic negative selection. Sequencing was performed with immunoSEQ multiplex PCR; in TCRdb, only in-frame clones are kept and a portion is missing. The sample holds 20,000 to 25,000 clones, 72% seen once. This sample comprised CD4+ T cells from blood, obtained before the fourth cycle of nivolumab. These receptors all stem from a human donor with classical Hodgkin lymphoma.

This chain's CDR3 is CAWSTPVSPYEQYF. The CDR3 bases are TGTGCCTGGAGTACGCCAGTCTCTCCCTACGAGCAGTACTTC. This chain links TRBV30 with TRBJ2-7; no clear D gene. This CDR3 is 14 amino acids long. CDR1 and CDR2 from the germline V gene are GTSNPN and SVGIG (reference sequence). V was clipped by 2 bases and J by 2 bases, with 13 bases between them.

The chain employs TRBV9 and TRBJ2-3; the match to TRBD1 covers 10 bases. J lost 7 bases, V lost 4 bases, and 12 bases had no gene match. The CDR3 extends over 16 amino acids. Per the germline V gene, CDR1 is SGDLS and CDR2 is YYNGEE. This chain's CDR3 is CASSSSGQGFVNTQYF. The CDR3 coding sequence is TGTGCCAGCAGCTCCTCGGGACAGGGGTTCGTAAATACGCAGTATTTT.

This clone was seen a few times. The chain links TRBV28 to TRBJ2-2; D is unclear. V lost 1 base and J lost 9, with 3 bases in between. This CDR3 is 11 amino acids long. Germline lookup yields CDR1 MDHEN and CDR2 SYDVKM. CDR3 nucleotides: TGTGCCAGCAGTTTATCTAGGGAGCTGTTTTTT. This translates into CASSLSRELFF.

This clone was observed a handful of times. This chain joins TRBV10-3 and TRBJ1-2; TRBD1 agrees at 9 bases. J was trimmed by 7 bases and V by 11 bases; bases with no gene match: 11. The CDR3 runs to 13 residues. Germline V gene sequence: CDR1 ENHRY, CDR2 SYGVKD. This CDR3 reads CASSGGTGIGYTF. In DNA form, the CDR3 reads TGTGCCTCCTCAGGGGGGACAGGGATTGGCTACACCTTC.

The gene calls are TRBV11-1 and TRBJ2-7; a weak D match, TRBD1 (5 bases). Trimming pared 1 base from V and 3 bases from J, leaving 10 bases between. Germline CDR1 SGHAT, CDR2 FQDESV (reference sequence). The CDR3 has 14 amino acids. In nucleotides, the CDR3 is TGTGCCAGCAGCTTAGGGGTAGGGGACTACGAGCAGTACTTC. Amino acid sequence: CASSLGVGDYEQYF.

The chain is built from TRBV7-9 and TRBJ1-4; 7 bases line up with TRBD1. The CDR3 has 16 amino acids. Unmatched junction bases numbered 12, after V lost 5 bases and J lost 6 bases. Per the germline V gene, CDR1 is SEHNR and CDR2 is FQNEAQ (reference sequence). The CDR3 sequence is CASSTTGTAFYEKLFF. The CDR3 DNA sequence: TGTGCCAGCAGCACAACCGGGACAGCCTTTTATGAAAAACTGTTTTTT.

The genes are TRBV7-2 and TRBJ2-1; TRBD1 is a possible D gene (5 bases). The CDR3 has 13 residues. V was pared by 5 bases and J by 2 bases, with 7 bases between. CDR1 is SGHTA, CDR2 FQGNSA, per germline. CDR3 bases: TGTGCCAGCAGCCGCAGGGCCTACAATGAGCAGTTCTTC. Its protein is CASSRRAYNEQFF. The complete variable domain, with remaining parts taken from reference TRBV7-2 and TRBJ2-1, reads GAGVSQSPSNKVTEKGKDVELRCDPISGHTALYWYRQSLGQGLEFLIYFQGNSAPDKSGLPSDRFSAERTGGSVSTLTIQRTQQEDSAVYLCASSRRAYNEQFFGPGTRLTVL.

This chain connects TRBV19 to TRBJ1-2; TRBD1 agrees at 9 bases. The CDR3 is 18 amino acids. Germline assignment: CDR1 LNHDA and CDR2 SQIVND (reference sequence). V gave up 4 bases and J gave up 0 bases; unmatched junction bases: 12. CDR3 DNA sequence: TGTGCCAGTAGTACCCCCGGGACAGGGCTTCGCCCTAACTATGGCTACACCTTC. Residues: CASSTPGTGLRPNYGYTF.